This T cell receptor (beta chain) was recorded in a study of molecular identifiers for immune sequencing clone quantification. CDR1 is MDHEN, CDR2 SYDVKM, per germline. The V and J ends lost 4 bases and 7 bases respectively, with 16 bases between them. This CDR3 is 14 amino acids long. When naive CD8 T cells were sorted, they were gated as CD8+CD4-CCR7+CD45RA+. Library preparation followed earlier protocols using designated TCR primers. TCRdb analysed the PCR reads with MiXCR anew, one entry per CDR3 protein. The data hold approximately 41,000 distinct CDR3 sequences, with less than 20% observed a single time.

The chain recombines TRBV28 with TRBJ2-5; possible D gene TRBD2, 5 bases. This receptor was identified in a human donor in good health. Some libraries in this study had Jurkat cell RNA spiked in. Specimen: naive CD8+ T cells from blood, with Jurkat cell RNA spiked in. Stated subset: FACS-sorted CD8+CD4-CCR7+CD45RA+ naive T cells. The CDR3 DNA follows: TGTGCCAGCAGTTCCGGACTCGGATCGGGGACCCAGTACTTC. This sequence encodes CASSSGLGSGTQYF. Full variable domain (rest looked up from reference TRBV28 and TRBJ2-5): DVKVTQSSRYLVKRTGEKVFLECVQDMDHENMFWYRQDPGLGLRLIYFSYDVKMKEKGDIPEGYSVSREKKERFSLILESASTNQTSMYLCASSSGLGSGTQYFGPGTRLLVL.